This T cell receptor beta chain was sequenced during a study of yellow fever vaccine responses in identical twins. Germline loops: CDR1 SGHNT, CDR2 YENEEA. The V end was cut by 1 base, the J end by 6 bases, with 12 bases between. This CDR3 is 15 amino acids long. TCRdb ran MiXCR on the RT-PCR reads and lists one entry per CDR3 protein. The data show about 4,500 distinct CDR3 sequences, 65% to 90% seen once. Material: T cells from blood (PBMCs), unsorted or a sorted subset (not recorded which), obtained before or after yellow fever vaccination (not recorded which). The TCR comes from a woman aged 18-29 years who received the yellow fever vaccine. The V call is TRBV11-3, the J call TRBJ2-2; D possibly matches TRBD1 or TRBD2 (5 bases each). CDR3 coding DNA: TGTGCCAGCAGCTTAGGGGGACGTATGTCCGGGGAGCTGTTTTTT. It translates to CASSLGGRMSGELFF.